This T cell receptor (beta chain) was recovered during a study of T cells in Graves' hyperthyroidism and ophthalmopathy. The investigators amplified TCR beta CDR3 regions from RNA transcripts. The HTBI primer set was used in a first-round RT-PCR of the TCR CDR3. TCRdb re-called the multiplex PCR reads through MiXCR, storing one row per CDR3 protein. The sample comprises about 540,000 distinct CDR3 sequences, 35% to 55% of which are singletons, and about 8% rests with the top ten. The CDR3 totals 17 residues. The germline gives CDR1 SQVTM, CDR2 ANQGSEA. The V and J ends lost 7 bases and 6 bases respectively, with 27 bases between them. The study excluded patients with uncontrolled infection, other autoimmune disease, pregnancy or lactation.

The J gene is TRBJ2-2, the V gene TRBV29-1; the D gene is possibly TRBD1 (7 bases). The sequence derives from a woman aged 18-29 years with Graves' hyperthyroidism. Sample: peripheral blood or thyroid tissue (not recorded which). The CDR3 DNA reads TGCAGCGCTGAGAGCTTTCTGAGCAGGGGGGAGTCCGGGGAGCTGTTTTTT. This codes for CSAESFLSRGESGELFF.